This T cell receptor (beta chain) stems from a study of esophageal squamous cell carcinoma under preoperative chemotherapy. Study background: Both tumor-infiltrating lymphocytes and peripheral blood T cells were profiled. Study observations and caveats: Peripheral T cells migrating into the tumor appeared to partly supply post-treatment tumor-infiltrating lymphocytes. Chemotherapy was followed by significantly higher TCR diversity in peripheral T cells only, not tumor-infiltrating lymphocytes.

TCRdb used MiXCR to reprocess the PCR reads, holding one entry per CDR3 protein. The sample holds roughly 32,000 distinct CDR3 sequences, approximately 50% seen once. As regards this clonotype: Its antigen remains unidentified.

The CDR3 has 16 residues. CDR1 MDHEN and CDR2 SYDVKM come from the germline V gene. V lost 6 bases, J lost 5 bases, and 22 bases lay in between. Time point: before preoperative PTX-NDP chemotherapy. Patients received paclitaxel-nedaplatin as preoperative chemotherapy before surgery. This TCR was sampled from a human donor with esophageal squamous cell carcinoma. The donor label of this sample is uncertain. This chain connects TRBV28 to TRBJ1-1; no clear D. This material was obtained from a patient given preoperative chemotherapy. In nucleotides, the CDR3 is TGTGCCAGCAGCCCAGCGGGGAGGACTTCGGCGACTGAAGCTTTCTTT. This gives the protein CASSPAGRTSATEAFF.